The 28 T cell receptor beta chains presented below share a single source sample, sequenced in a study of T cell clonality in common variable immunodeficiency. Assay used: immunoSEQ multiplex PCR; TCRdb lists only in-frame clones, some missing. This sample has over 45,000 clones, each found more than once. The sample taken for sequencing was peripheral blood mononuclear cells. The origin of the receptors is a person between 18 and 75 years old in good health.

This clone was seen at least ten times. The sequence runs out 3 residues before the end of the CDR3; the remainder is reconstructed from the germline J gene. V gene TRBV2 combines with J gene TRBJ2-7; TRBD1 is a possible D gene (6 bases). V gave up 7 bases and J gave up 2 bases, with 9 bases separating them. CDR3 length: 12 residues. CDR1 is SNHLY, CDR2 FYNNEI, per germline. The chain's CDR3 is CASKTGTYEQYF. The sequenced CDR3 bases are TGTGCCAGCAAGACAGGAACCTACGAG.

Regarding this clone: Read sequence stops 3 residues before the CDR3 end, and the germline J gene provides the missing end. J is TRBJ2-1 and V is TRBV11-3; TRBD1 aligns across 7 bases. The V segment lost 5 bases and the J segment 8 bases; nucleotides outside the gene matches: 3. Germline V gene sequence: CDR1 SGHNT, CDR2 YENEEA. The CDR3 is 12 amino acids. CDR3 residues: CASSKQGYEQFF. The sequenced CDR3 bases are TGTGCCAGCAGCAAACAGGGGTATGAG.

The sample holds many counts of this clone. The read ends 3 residues shy of where the CDR3 ends; the end is completed using the germline J gene. The rearrangement joins TRBV20-1 to TRBJ2-7; the match to TRBD1 covers 8 bases. The length of the CDR3 is 15 residues. Germline V CDR1 and CDR2: DFQATT, SNEGSKA (reference sequence). V was pared by 3 bases and J by 5 bases, with 12 bases of the junction left unmatched. CDR3 DNA, as far as it was read: TGCAGTGCTAGGCCGTATCAGGGGGCGCACAACGAG. It yields the protein CSARPYQGAHNE. The whole CDR3 protein reads CSARPYQGAHNEQYF.

This clone was seen repeatedly, ten times or more. From the germline J gene comes the end of the CDR3, since the read stops 3 residues before it. V gene TRBV4-1 combines with J gene TRBJ1-6, with 7 bases that match TRBD1. CDR3 size: 17 residues. V shed 0 bases, J shed 5 bases, and the junction held 7 bases outside the gene matches. Germline assignment: CDR1 MGHRA and CDR2 YSYEKL. This chain's CDR3 is CASSQDIEQGNNSPLHF. Incomplete CDR3 DNA: TGCGCCAGCAGCCAAGATATCGAACAGGGGAATAATTCACCC.

Many counts were recorded for this clone. The read is 3 residues too short to cover the CDR3 end, so that end is filled in from the germline J gene. J is TRBJ2-3 and V is TRBV5-1; 11 nucleotides align to TRBD2. CDR3 length: 17 amino acids. Germline CDR1 reads SGHRS; CDR2 reads YFSETQ. The junction had 15 bases not matched to a gene; V was cut back by 6 bases and J by 6 bases. The sequenced part of the CDR3 DNA is TGCGCCAGCAAACGTGTTAGCGGGAGGGCCGGAGAGGATACG. Protein sequence: CASKRVSGRAGEDT. The whole CDR3 protein is CASKRVSGRAGEDTQYF.

Many counts were recorded for this clone. The read ends 3 residues shy of where the CDR3 ends; the end is completed using the germline J gene. The rearrangement joins TRBV19 to TRBJ2-7; TRBD1 matches 9 bases. From germline, CDR1 is LNHDA and CDR2 SQIVND (reference sequence). Trimming took 5 bases from V and 3 from J; bases not matched to a gene: 11. The CDR3 runs 16 residues. Here the CDR3 reads CASSPPDRGDLYEQYF. The DNA read from the CDR3 is TGTGCCAGTAGTCCACCCGACAGGGGGGACCTCTACGAG.

This clone was counted many times. The read gets to within 3 residues of the CDR3 end, and the germline J gene fills in the rest. This CDR3 is also generated by other DNA sequences in the sample. The chain has TRBV19 and TRBJ1-3, with D unclear. Germline values: CDR1 LNHDA, CDR2 SQIVND (reference sequence). V shed 6 bases and J shed 4 bases, with 16 bases lying between them. This CDR3 has 15 amino acids. Incomplete CDR3 DNA: TGTGCCAGTAGCATATCGCGGGCTACGGGAAACACC. This translates into CASSISRATGNT. The CDR3, in full, reads CASSISRATGNTIYF.

This clone has a count of ten or more. The CDR3 DNA, read in part, is TGTGCCAGCGGATCATCTAGCGGGTCGGCAGTCGAGACC. This sequence encodes CASGSSSGSAVET. The entire CDR3 protein reads CASGSSSGSAVETQYF. The chain employs TRBV6-2 or TRBV6-3 and TRBJ2-5; the match to TRBD2 covers 8 bases. The sequenced fragment ends 3 residues before the CDR3 boundary, so the rest is inferred from the germline J gene. The V gene end was trimmed by 8 bases and the J gene end by 5 bases; junction bases not matched to a gene: 16. CDR1 MNHEY and CDR2 SVGEGT come from the germline V gene. The CDR3 is 16 amino acids.

This clone was found many times. The CDR3 end lies 3 residues beyond the end of the read and is filled in from the germline J gene. The rearrangement uses TRBV20-1 and TRBJ2-3; TRBD1 aligns across 7 bases. This CDR3 has 14 amino acids. With 4 bases clipped from V and 1 base from J, the junction kept 5 bases outside the gene matches. Germline V CDR1 and CDR2: DFQATT, SNEGSKA (reference sequence). The CDR3 is CSATDRVGTDTQYF. The CDR3 DNA, read in part, is TGCAGTGCTACAGACAGGGTGGGCACAGATACG.

With regard to this clone: The CDR3 is cut off 3 residues early in the read; its end comes from the germline J gene. This chain links TRBV7-6 with TRBJ2-3; 9 nucleotides match TRBD2. This CDR3 is built from 17 residues. Per germline, CDR1 SGHVS and CDR2 FNYEAQ. The CDR3 DNA, read in part, is TGTGCCAGCAGCTTATGGAGGCCGGCGGGGGGGCGAGGGACG. Translated, it gives CASSLWRPAGGRGT. In full, the CDR3 reads CASSLWRPAGGRGTQYF.

Ten or more counts support this clone. The read halts 3 residues ahead of the CDR3 end, with the missing end drawn from the germline J gene. The chain couples TRBV15 to TRBJ2-3; 12 bases align to TRBD2. The CDR3 is 18 amino acids. Germline V gene lookup returns CDR1 LNHNV and CDR2 YYDKDF (reference sequence). The trim removed 0 bases at V and 5 bases at J, leaving 9 bases unmatched. Incomplete CDR3 DNA: TGTGCCACCAGCAGAGATCCGCCTAGCGGGGGGGCCGTAGATACG. Its translation: CATSRDPPSGGAVDT. The CDR3, in full, reads CATSRDPPSGGAVDTQYF.

This clone was seen many times. The CDR3 end falls 3 residues outside the read, so it is completed with the germline J gene. The genes are TRBV5-1 and TRBJ2-1, with D possibly called TRBD1 or TRBD2 (7 bases each). The CDR3 has 17 residues. Germline-derived CDR1 and CDR2 are SGHRS and YFSETQ. The germline V and J ends were trimmed by 1 base and 3 bases, with 17 bases remaining between them. CDR3: CASSLLGAGQFYNEQFF. The DNA read from the CDR3 is TGCGCCAGCAGCTTGCTAGGAGCGGGACAGTTCTACAATGAG.

A remark on this clone: The read gets to within 3 residues of the CDR3 end, and the germline J gene fills in the rest. J is TRBJ2-4 and V is TRBV7-9; a weak D match, TRBD1 (6 bases). The germline V gene encodes CDR1 SEHNR and CDR2 FQNEAQ (reference sequence). CDR3 length equals 13 residues. CDR3 sequence: CASSFTGYYGQYF. The part of the CDR3 DNA that was read is TGTGCCAGCAGCTTCACAGGGTACTATGGT.

This clone has a count of ten or more. The CDR3 extends 3 residues past the end of the read, so its final part is completed from the germline J gene. This chain connects TRBV12-3 or TRBV12-4 to TRBJ2-1; possibly TRBD2 for D (5 bases). V dropped 3 bases and J dropped 9 bases, with 12 bases sitting between them. The CDR3 covers 13 residues. The CDR3 here is CASSFTDLLEQFF. The DNA read from the CDR3 is TGTGCCAGCAGTTTTACGGACTTGCTTGAG.

Many counts were recorded for this clone. Sequencing ends 3 residues short of the CDR3 end; the germline J gene provides the rest. V and J are TRBV10-3 and TRBJ2-3; 10 nucleotides match TRBD2. The CDR3 is 17 residues long. Germline V CDR1 and CDR2: ENHRY, SYGVKD. The V segment lost 6 bases and the J segment 0 bases; nucleotides outside the gene matches: 9. CDR3 protein: CAISLTSGALSTDTQYF. CDR3 bases read: TGTGCCATCAGCCTTACTAGCGGGGCCCTTAGCACAGATACG.

A note on this clone: The sequence runs out 3 residues before the end of the CDR3; the remainder is reconstructed from the germline J gene. This chain links TRBV5-4 with TRBJ2-7; maybe TRBD1 (6 bases). Germline V gene sequence: CDR1 SGHNT, CDR2 YYREEE (reference sequence). This CDR3 has 15 residues. V lost 4 bases to trimming and J lost 3 bases, with 17 bases between them. The CDR3: CASSRPGDLVYEQYF. Incomplete CDR3 DNA: TGTGCCAGCAGCAGGCCAGGGGACCTCGTCTACGAG.

With regard to this clone: With the read ending 3 residues before the CDR3 end, the germline J gene is used to fill in that end. This sequence joins TRBV5-6 and TRBJ2-3, with D unresolved. The CDR3 is 11 amino acids. CDR1 and CDR2 from the germline V gene are SGHDT and YYEEEE. Trimming left V 4 bases short and J 2 bases short, with 2 bases between. The part of the CDR3 DNA that was read is TGTGCCAGCAGCCTCACAGATACG. Protein sequence: CASSLTDT. The full CDR3 reads CASSLTDTQYF.

In its sample, this clone was seen many times. The CDR3 end is not reached by the read, which stops 3 residues before it; the germline J gene fills it in. This sequence joins TRBV7-9 and TRBJ1-2; D unclear. Germline V CDR1 and CDR2: SEHNR, FQNEAQ (reference sequence). This CDR3 comprises 11 residues. V dropped 4 bases and J dropped 5 bases, with 5 bases sitting between them. CDR3 region: CASSWAYGYTF. The sequenced part of the CDR3 DNA is TGTGCCAGCAGCTGGGCTTATGGC.

This clone was counted at least ten times. The read stops 3 residues short of the end of the CDR3; the missing end is completed from the germline J gene. The chain is built from TRBV10-3 and TRBJ2-4; D is unclear. Germline values: CDR1 ENHRY, CDR2 SYGVKD. Trimming cost V 7 bases and J 0 bases, with 10 bases left between them. The CDR3 runs to 14 residues. The CDR3 sequence is CAIKPDLAKNIQYF. The CDR3 DNA, read in part, is TGTGCCATCAAACCAGATCTAGCCAAAAACATT.

With regard to this clone: The read terminates 3 residues before the CDR3 end, so the remaining end is supplied by the germline J gene. This chain connects TRBV19 to TRBJ2-3; TRBD1 agrees at 9 bases. Germline V gives CDR1 LNHDA, CDR2 SQIVND (reference sequence). CDR3 size: 15 residues. This CDR3 is CASSRDREGNQPQYF. The DNA read from the CDR3 is TGTGCCAGTTCCCGGGACAGGGAGGGCAATCAGCCG.

The table lists this clone with many counts. Sequencing ends 3 residues short of the CDR3 end; the germline J gene provides the rest. The V and J genes are TRBV6-2 or TRBV6-3 and TRBJ1-1; 7 positions match TRBD1. This CDR3 is 15 amino acids long. V trimming: 2 bases; J trimming: 4 bases; junction bases outside the gene matches: 7. Germline CDR1 MNHEY, CDR2 SVGEGT. The DNA read from the CDR3 is TGTGCCAGCAGTTACAATGCAGGGGGAAGCACTGAA. This translates into CASSYNAGGSTE. From start to end, the CDR3 is CASSYNAGGSTEAFF.

There are a few counts of this clone. The read halts 3 residues ahead of the CDR3 end, with the missing end drawn from the germline J gene. This chain connects TRBV6-4 to TRBJ1-6; D gene ambiguous. CDR1 is MRHNA, CDR2 SNTAGT, per germline. The length of the CDR3 is 14 residues. V was shortened by 3 bases and J by 7 bases, with 10 bases between the two germline ends. CDR3 sequence reads: CASSEGGPNSPLHF. The CDR3 bases that were read are TGTGCCAGCAGTGAAGGAGGGCCCAATTCACCC.

This clone was found many times. The read halts 3 residues ahead of the CDR3 end, with the missing end drawn from the germline J gene. This chain connects TRBV12-3 or TRBV12-4 to TRBJ2-2, with D possibly matching TRBD1 (6 bases). The CDR3 loop spans 14 amino acids. Between the trimmed V and J ends, which lost 6 bases and 5 bases, there was a span of 13 bases. The covered CDR3 bases are TGTGCCAGCAGCGTCAGGGGAAATACCGGGGAG. Residues: CASSVRGNTGE. The whole CDR3 reads CASSVRGNTGELFF.

This clone was counted at least ten times. The CDR3 is cut off 3 residues early in the read; its end comes from the germline J gene. The chain uses TRBV2 and TRBJ1-1; 8 nucleotides agree with TRBD1. Germline values: CDR1 SNHLY, CDR2 FYNNEI. Germline trimming cut 7 bases from V and 5 bases from J; bases unmatched to any gene: 15. There are 16 residues in the CDR3. The CDR3 reads CASTEEAGGLGTEAFF. CDR3 DNA (partial): TGTGCCAGCACCGAGGAGGCAGGGGGCTTGGGTACTGAA.

This clone turned up a few times. The sequence runs out 3 residues before the end of the CDR3; the remainder is reconstructed from the germline J gene. This chain connects TRBV5-4 to TRBJ2-5, with D perhaps TRBD1 (5 bases). CDR3 length: 16 residues. Germline V gene lookup returns CDR1 SGHNT and CDR2 YYREEE (reference sequence). The V and J ends lost 3 bases and 2 bases respectively, with 17 bases between them. This CDR3 is CASSSPSQGLQETQYF. Incomplete CDR3 DNA: TGTGCCAGCAGCTCCCCCTCGCAGGGTTTACAAGAGACC. The complete variable domain, with remaining parts taken from reference TRBV5-4 and TRBJ2-5, reads ETGVTQSPTHLIKTRGQQVTLRCSSQSGHNTVSWYQQALGQGPQFIFQYYREEENGRGNFPPRFSGLQFPNYSSELNVNALELDDSALYLCASSSPSQGLQETQYFGPGTRLLVL.

This clone was seen many times. The read terminates 3 residues ahead of where the CDR3 ends, so the germline J gene completes it. This chain joins TRBV20-1 and TRBJ2-7; 9 bases map to TRBD1. Germline CDR1 is DFQATT and CDR2 is SNEGSKA (reference sequence). V shed 0 bases and J 1 base; nucleotides not matched to a gene: 13. The CDR3 has 18 residues. The CDR3 sequence is CSARDSGQGQGDSYEQYF. The covered CDR3 bases are TGCAGTGCTAGAGATTCGGGTCAGGGACAGGGAGATTCCTACGAG.

Comments on this clone: Coverage ceases 3 residues before the CDR3 finishes, and the germline J gene fills in the end. The rearrangement uses TRBV7-2 and TRBJ2-4, with D hard to call. CDR3 size: 14 residues. Germline values: CDR1 SGHTA, CDR2 FQGNSA. CDR3 in amino acids: CASSLGISNYGQYF. The sequenced CDR3 bases are TGTGCCAGCAGCTTAGGGATTTCTAACTATGGT.

Many counts were recorded for this clone. The read terminates 3 residues ahead of where the CDR3 ends, so the germline J gene completes it. This chain uses TRBV7-2 with TRBJ1-5; 8 bases line up with TRBD1. The V and J ends lost 1 base and 7 bases, in that order; junction bases with no gene match: 6. The CDR3 spans 15 residues. The germline V gene encodes CDR1 SGHTA and CDR2 FQGNSA. CDR3 DNA (partial): TGTGCCAGCAGCTTAGTCGGGACAGGAGGGCAGCCC. Translated, it gives CASSLVGTGGQP. The whole CDR3 region reads CASSLVGTGGQPQHF. The full variable domain, rest sourced from reference TRBV7-2 and TRBJ1-5, is GAGVSQSPSNKVTEKGKDVELRCDPISGHTALYWYRQSLGQGLEFLIYFQGNSAPDKSGLPSDRFSAERTGGSVSTLTIQRTQQEDSAVYLCASSLVGTGGQPQHFGDGTRLSIL.